These 32 T cell receptor beta chains share one sample of origin, sequenced in a study of Graves' ophthalmopathy and Graves' hyperthyroidism. Amplification targeted the TCR beta CDR3 regions, with RNA transcripts as the source material. First-round RT-PCR relied on HTBI primers, and a second-round multiplex PCR came next. TCRdb re-analysed the multiplex PCR reads in MiXCR, keeping a single row per CDR3 protein. The data hold roughly 480,000 distinct CDR3 sequences, with around 15% observed a single time. The sample was blood. These receptors came from a woman in her thirties with Graves' ophthalmopathy.

The sample holds many counts of this clonotype. This could be a read error, since a much larger clone is one nucleotide away. The CDR3 sequence: CASSLEANTEASF. DNA for the CDR3: TGCGCCAGCAGCTTGGAGGCAAACACTGAAGCTTCCTTT. The chain links TRBV5-1 to TRBJ1-1; D remains ambiguous. There are 13 residues in the CDR3. Looked up from germline, CDR1 is SGHRS and CDR2 is YFSETQ.

This clonotype was observed at least ten times. The rearrangement joins TRBV7-6 to TRBJ1-1; D is possibly TRBD1 (5 bases). Per germline, CDR1 SGHVS and CDR2 FNYEAQ. The CDR3 extends over 14 amino acids. V was pared by 2 bases and J by 4 bases, with 11 bases between. The CDR3 DNA sequence: TGTGCCAGCAGCTTAAAAGTGGGGGGCACTGAAGCTTTCTTT. Protein sequence: CASSLKVGGTEAFF.

This clonotype has ten or more counts. The chain uses TRBV12-3 or TRBV12-4 and TRBJ2-6; D is possibly TRBD1 (5 bases). V dropped 8 bases and J dropped 2 bases, with 10 bases sitting between them. The CDR3 has 14 amino acids. CDR3 residues: CASGPRAGANVLTF. DNA for the CDR3: TGTGCCAGCGGGCCCAGGGCTGGGGCCAACGTCCTGACTTTC.

This chain uses TRBV11-2 with TRBJ1-3, with D unresolved. The CDR3 loop spans 16 amino acids. Trimming cost V 1 base and J 0 bases, with 10 bases left between them. CDR1 and CDR2 from the germline V gene are SGHAT and FQNNGV. CDR3: CASSLVMSSSGNTIYF. For the CDR3, the DNA is TGTGCCAGCAGCTTAGTCATGTCATCCTCTGGAAACACCATATATTTT.

About this clonotype: This sequence may be a read error, since a much larger clone differs from it by one base. The rearrangement links TRBV28 to TRBJ2-7, with TRBD2 as a possible D gene (5 bases). Trimming took off 6 bases at V and 2 bases at J, with 17 bases between the two ends. Germline CDR1 and CDR2: MDHEN and SYDVKM. The CDR3 extends over 15 amino acids. Here the CDR3 reads CASSPLLEIAYEQYV. Written as DNA, the CDR3 is TGTGCCAGCAGCCCCCTACTAGAGATTGCCTACGAGCAGTACGTC.

The rearrangement links TRBV6-1 to TRBJ2-7; possible D gene TRBD2, 5 bases. The V end was cut by 4 bases, the J end by 7 bases, with 20 bases between. The germline gives CDR1 MNHNS, CDR2 SASEGT. The CDR3 runs 15 residues. CDR3 nucleotides: TGTGCCAGCAGTGGCGCAGTTCGAGGGTTTAGAGAGCAGTACTTC. It codes for CASSGAVRGFREQYF.

This clonotype was recorded at least ten times. V and J are TRBV27 and TRBJ2-7, with a possible D match to TRBD2 (7 bases). V was pared by 2 bases and J by 7 bases, with 15 bases between. The length of the CDR3 is 14 residues. Germline CDR1 MNHEY, CDR2 SMNVEV (reference sequence). Here the CDR3 reads CASSLGGGGGEQYF. The CDR3 coding sequence is TGTGCCAGCAGTTTAGGGGGCGGGGGTGGGGAGCAGTACTTC.

The chain couples TRBV30 to TRBJ2-5; tentative D call: TRBD1 (5 bases). CDR1 and CDR2 (germline): GTSNPN, SVGIG (reference sequence). Trimming removed 2 bases at V and 9 bases at J, with 10 bases between. This CDR3 has 11 amino acids. CDR3: CAWSPQGAQYF. The CDR3 DNA sequence: TGTGCCTGGAGTCCTCAGGGCGCCCAGTACTTC.

There are many counts of this clonotype. The V call is TRBV12-3 or TRBV12-4, the J call TRBJ1-2; D might be TRBD1 (5 bases). The CDR3 consists of 13 residues. Trimming stripped 6 bases from V and 4 bases from J, with 12 bases between. CDR3 residues: CASSTNGAYGYTF. CDR3 nucleotides: TGTGCCAGCAGCACGAACGGGGCCTATGGCTACACCTTC.

This clonotype occurred many times. The genes are TRBV20-1 and TRBJ2-7; maybe TRBD1 (5 bases). Germline CDR1 and CDR2: DFQATT and SNEGSKA (reference sequence). Trimming took 7 bases from V and 2 from J, leaving 21 bases between them. The CDR3 totals 15 residues. The CDR3: CSGVQGRVSPYEQYF. In DNA form, the CDR3 reads TGCAGTGGGGTTCAGGGCAGGGTTTCTCCCTACGAGCAGTACTTC.

This clonotype was counted between two and nine times. The rearrangement joins TRBV11-2 to TRBJ1-1; D uncertain. CDR1 SGHAT and CDR2 FQNNGV come from the germline V gene. This CDR3 region has 16 residues. Trimming removed 0 bases from V and 2 bases from J, with 13 bases in between. CDR3 nucleotides: TGTGCCAGCAGCTTAGAGTGGGGAGGGCCTAACACTGAAGCTTTCTTT. Translating gives CASSLEWGGPNTEAFF.

This clonotype appeared many times. The rearrangement uses TRBV11-2 and TRBJ1-1; D gene ambiguous. Trimming removed 6 bases at V and 4 bases at J, with 12 bases between. Per germline, CDR1 SGHAT and CDR2 FQNNGV. This CDR3 has 13 residues. The CDR3 coding sequence is TGTGCCAGCAGGCCCCCCGGGGTCACTGAAGCTTTCTTT. It yields the protein CASRPPGVTEAFF.

Many counts were recorded for this clonotype. The gene calls are TRBV7-8 and TRBJ2-5; perhaps D is TRBD1 or TRBD2 (5 bases each). V shed 5 bases and J shed 6 bases, with 22 bases lying between them. Germline CDR1 SGHVS, CDR2 FQNEAQ. The CDR3 runs to 16 residues. The CDR3 DNA follows: TGTGCCAGCAGCCGGACCGGGGCGAGAGGGCAACAGACCCAGTACTTC. This sequence encodes CASSRTGARGQQTQYF.

Many counts were recorded for this clonotype. The chain combines TRBV5-1 with TRBJ2-7; D remains unclear. Germline V lookup: CDR1 SGHRS, CDR2 YFSETQ. V lost 0 bases to trimming and J lost 0 bases, with 7 bases between them. The length of the CDR3 is 14 residues. The CDR3 DNA is TGCGCCAGCAGCTTGGTAGGCTACTCCTACGAGCAGTACTTC. Translation: CASSLVGYSYEQYF.

This clonotype has ten or more counts. This chain uses TRBV5-1 with TRBJ2-2, with a weak D call TRBD1 (5 bases). Trimming took 3 bases from V and 3 from J, leaving 9 bases between them. Germline CDR1 and CDR2: SGHRS and YFSETQ. This CDR3 contains 14 residues. The CDR3 DNA is TGCGCCAGCAGCTGGACCAGGGACACCGGGGAGCTGTTTTTT. Translating it yields CASSWTRDTGELFF.

This clonotype was counted ten times or more. The V gene is TRBV7-9, the J gene TRBJ1-2; 8 positions agree with TRBD1. CDR1 is SEHNR and CDR2 is FQNEAQ in the germline V gene (reference sequence). This CDR3 spans 14 amino acids. V was pared by 7 bases and J by 7 bases, with 11 bases of the junction left unmatched. For the CDR3, the DNA is TGTGCCAGCAACCCCAACAGGGGGAGAGTTGGCTACACCTTC. Translated: CASNPNRGRVGYTF. Using reference TRBV7-9 and TRBJ1-2 for the parts outside the CDR3, the full variable domain is DTGVSQNPRHKITKRGQNVTFRCDPISEHNRLYWYRQTLGQGPEFLTYFQNEAQLEKSRLLSDRFSAERPKGSFSTLEIQRTEQGDSAMYLCASNPNRGRVGYTFGSGTRLTVV.

At least ten counts were recorded for this clonotype. The V and J genes are TRBV28 and TRBJ2-5; D might be TRBD1 (6 bases). Trimming left V 6 bases short and J 4 bases short, with 18 bases between. The CDR3 covers 15 residues. CDR1 MDHEN and CDR2 SYDVKM come from the germline V gene. CDR3 nucleotide sequence: TGTGCCAGCAGGGCTTTTCAGGGGTCAGGAGAGACCCAGTACTTC. Amino acids: CASRAFQGSGETQYF. The variable domain in full, completed from reference TRBV28 and TRBJ2-5, reads DVKVTQSSRYLVKRTGEKVFLECVQDMDHENMFWYRQDPGLGLRLIYFSYDVKMKEKGDIPEGYSVSREKKERFSLILESASTNQTSMYLCASRAFQGSGETQYFGPGTRLLVL.

In its sample, this clonotype was seen a few times. The chain carries TRBV2 and TRBJ2-3; D may be TRBD2 (5 bases). The CDR3 runs 13 residues. Germline V CDR1 and CDR2: SNHLY, FYNNEI. V was cut by 8 bases and J by 4 bases, with 13 bases left in between. The CDR3 protein is CASREGAPDTQYF. CDR3 nucleotides: TGTGCCAGCCGCGAGGGAGCGCCAGATACGCAGTATTTT.

This clonotype came up many times. This rearrangement joins TRBV12-3 or TRBV12-4 to TRBJ2-5; unclear D gene. The V and J ends lost 1 base and 1 base respectively, with 13 bases between them. CDR3 size: 16 residues. The CDR3 bases are TGTGCCAGCAGTTTAGGTCACGTAACAGCCCAAGAGACCCAGTACTTC. This gives the protein CASSLGHVTAQETQYF.

V and J are TRBV5-1 and TRBJ2-2; D not resolved. This CDR3 spans 13 amino acids. V was pared by 9 bases and J by 0 bases, with 9 bases between. Germline CDR1 is SGHRS and CDR2 is YFSETQ. This CDR3 reads CATGRTNTGELFF. DNA for the CDR3: TGCGCCACCGGACGGACGAACACCGGGGAGCTGTTTTTT.

This clonotype occurred a few times. Mismatch with germline at one junction end may stem from a read error. The V gene is TRBV12-3 or TRBV12-4, the J gene TRBJ2-7; possible D gene TRBD2, 6 bases. The CDR3 sequence is 14 residues long. CDR3 residues: CASSSRGPSYDQYF. CDR3 DNA sequence: TGTGCCAGCAGTTCGCGGGGACCCTCCTACGATCAGTACTTC.

This clonotype was recorded many times. The chain carries TRBV12-3 or TRBV12-4 and TRBJ1-1; D remains ambiguous. The CDR3 has 15 amino acids. V dropped 2 bases and J dropped 4 bases, with 14 bases sitting between them. CDR3 loop: CASSLMGPAVTEAFF. CDR3 sequence (DNA): TGTGCCAGCAGTTTAATGGGCCCGGCAGTCACTGAAGCTTTCTTT.

This clonotype was seen repeatedly, ten times or more. The CDR3 is CASTSGGRVKETQYF. CDR3 bases: TGTGCCAGCACAAGTGGCGGGCGGGTGAAAGAGACCCAGTACTTC. The rearrangement links TRBV28 to TRBJ2-5; D perhaps matches TRBD2 (5 bases). The germline gives CDR1 MDHEN, CDR2 SYDVKM. With 7 bases removed from V and 3 bases from J, the gap between germline ends came to 18 bases. The CDR3 spans 15 residues.

The J gene is TRBJ1-1, the V gene TRBV9, with D possibly matching TRBD1 (5 bases). V dropped 4 bases and J dropped 3 bases, with 13 bases sitting between them. Germline V gene lookup returns CDR1 SGDLS and CDR2 YYNGEE. The CDR3 is 14 amino acids. The CDR3 bases are TGTGCCAGCAGCAAAGGGGACGGAGACACTGAAGCTTTCTTT. This gives the protein CASSKGDGDTEAFF. The entire variable domain, with the rest obtained from reference TRBV9 and TRBJ1-1, is as follows: DSGVTQTPKHLITATGQRVTLRCSPRSGDLSVYWYQQSLDQGLQFLIQYYNGEERAKGNILERFSAQQFPDLHSELNLSSLELGDSALYFCASSKGDGDTEAFFGQGTRLTVV.

The chain combines TRBV7-2 with TRBJ2-7; 7 bases line up with TRBD1. V dropped 4 bases and J dropped 1; count of bases not matched to a gene: 4. The CDR3 sequence is 14 residues long. From germline, CDR1 is SGHTA and CDR2 FQGNSA. The CDR3, as DNA: TGTGCCAGCAGCTCGACAGGGAATTCCTACGAGCAGTACGTC. Residues: CASSSTGNSYEQYV.

This clonotype was seen ten or more times. The CDR3 region has the DNA TGTGCCAGCAGTTACTCGATAACGAGCCACCGACACTATGGCTACACCTTC. Its protein is CASSYSITSHRHYGYTF. This sequence joins TRBV6-5 and TRBJ1-2, with D unclear. The CDR3 loop spans 17 amino acids. CDR1 and CDR2 from the germline V gene are MNHEY and SVGAGI. The V end lost 0 bases, the J end lost 3 bases, and 17 bases lay between the germline ends.

This clonotype appeared many times. The chain links TRBV2 to TRBJ2-2, with D uncertain. V was clipped by 7 bases and J by 4 bases, with 10 bases between them. CDR1 is SNHLY and CDR2 is FYNNEI in the germline V gene. CDR3 length: 13 amino acids. As DNA, the CDR3 is TGTGCCAGCAAATACGGGTTCACCGGGGAGCTGTTTTTT. Its translation is CASKYGFTGELFF.

At least ten counts were recorded for this clonotype. The chain recombines TRBV12-3 or TRBV12-4 with TRBJ2-6; 8 nucleotides align to TRBD1. V shed 6 bases, J shed 2 bases, and the junction held 3 bases outside the gene matches. CDR3 size: 15 residues. CDR3 in amino acids: CASSRTGPGANVLTF. The CDR3 nucleotides are TGTGCCAGCAGCCGGACAGGGCCTGGGGCCAACGTCCTGACTTTC.

The chain is built from TRBV3-1 and TRBJ1-1; no reliable D call. The CDR3 extends over 13 amino acids. Trimming removed 6 bases from V and 2 bases from J, with 10 bases in between. The V gene's germline CDR1 is LGHDT and CDR2 YNNKEL (reference sequence). The CDR3 is CASRPAGNTEAFF. CDR3 in DNA: TGTGCCAGCAGGCCCGCAGGAAACACTGAAGCTTTCTTT.

This clonotype was recorded many times. The J gene is TRBJ1-1, the V gene TRBV7-8; no definite D call. The CDR3 is 13 residues long. The ends were cut back, 1 base at V and 7 bases at J, with 10 bases in the middle. CDR1 and CDR2 from the germline V gene are SGHVS and FQNEAQ. This chain's CDR3 is CASSLVSAYEAFF. The DNA for the CDR3 is TGTGCCAGCAGCTTAGTTTCGGCCTATGAAGCTTTCTTT.

This clonotype was counted many times. A read error may produce the germline difference seen at one junction end. The V gene is TRBV6-5, the J gene TRBJ2-7; TRBD2 aligns across 7 bases. Germline V gene lookup returns CDR1 MNHEY and CDR2 SVGAGI. This CDR3 region has 14 residues. The CDR3: CASSYSPSGLTNIF. The CDR3 bases are TGTGCCAGCAGTTACTCTCCTAGCGGACTCACCAACATCTTC.

This clonotype was seen more than once but under ten times. The chain joins TRBV11-1 to TRBJ2-2; D not certain. Trimming cost V 5 bases and J 0 bases, with 13 bases left between them. There are 16 residues in the CDR3. The germline CDR1 and CDR2 sequences are SGHAT and FQDESV (reference sequence). The CDR3 DNA follows: TGTGCCAGCAGCCTCCACGATACAGCGAACACCGGGGAGCTGTTTTTT. Translating gives CASSLHDTANTGELFF.